The text below deals with one TCR beta chain. Trimming removed 3 bases at V and 0 bases at J, with 15 bases between. The CDR3 runs 17 residues. Per germline, CDR1 MNHEY and CDR2 SMNVEV (reference sequence). TCRdb reprocessed the RT-PCR reads via MiXCR and lists one record per CDR3 protein. Among hundreds of thousands of distinct CDR3 sequences, more than 13% were seen once, and the ten largest hold 3% to 4.5%. This rearrangement joins TRBV27 to TRBJ2-4; D unresolved. This TCR was recovered from a female donor in good health, serving as a healthy control. The sample consisted of memory CD4+ T cells from blood. Here the CDR3 DNA reads TGTGCCAGCAGTTTCACCCGACCTATACTAGCCAAAAACATTCAGTACTTC. Its protein is CASSFTRPILAKNIQYF.